These 24 T cell receptor beta chains share one sample of origin, sequenced in a study of shared clonotypes between healthy human individuals. Clones were read by immunoSEQ multiplex PCR, and TCRdb kept only the in-frame ones, dropping some. The sample records about a million clones, 70% to 80% being singletons. Sequencing used memory CD4+ T cells from PBMCs. The subset was: CD45RA-negative fraction. The receptor set was obtained from a man younger than 35 in good health. Some clones in this sample may be carry-over from other donors' samples.

The V and J genes are TRBV19 and TRBJ1-1; 8 bases fit TRBD1. The CDR3 extends over 15 amino acids. The junction had 4 bases not matched to a gene; V was cut back by 0 bases and J by 4 bases. Germline CDR1 reads LNHDA; CDR2 reads SQIVND (reference sequence). The CDR3 sequence: CASSIDPRGPTEAFF. CDR3 DNA sequence: TGTGCCAGTAGTATAGATCCCAGGGGGCCCACTGAAGCTTTCTTT.

This chain joins TRBV7-9 and TRBJ2-7, with a tentative D call TRBD2 (5 bases). V was shortened by 5 bases and J by 4 bases, with 9 bases between the two germline ends. CDR3 size: 12 residues. Germline assignment: CDR1 SEHNR and CDR2 FQNEAQ (reference sequence). CDR3 coding DNA: TGTGCCAGCAGCCGCGACTATTACGAGCAGTACTTC. This encodes CASSRDYYEQYF. Variable domain in full (rest from reference TRBV7-9 and TRBJ2-7): DTGVSQNPRHKITKRGQNVTFRCDPISEHNRLYWYRQTLGQGPEFLTYFQNEAQLEKSRLLSDRFSAERPKGSFSTLEIQRTEQGDSAMYLCASSRDYYEQYFGPGTRLTVT.

Worth noting for this clone: The sample carries other DNA sequences with the same CDR3. The V gene is TRBV7-9, the J gene TRBJ2-3, with D maybe TRBD2 (5 bases). With 5 bases removed from V and 3 bases from J, the gap between germline ends came to 6 bases. The length of the CDR3 is 12 residues. CDR1 and CDR2 (germline): SEHNR, FQNEAQ (reference sequence). CDR3 in DNA: TGTGCCAGCAGCCCGGGGACAGATACGCAGTATTTT. Its protein product is CASSPGTDTQYF.

The rearrangement links TRBV9 to TRBJ2-7; D is possibly TRBD2 (6 bases). The CDR3 runs to 16 residues. The V end lost 1 base, the J end lost 6 bases, and 20 bases lay between the germline ends. The germline CDR1 and CDR2 sequences are SGDLS and YYNGEE. DNA of the CDR3: TGTGCCAGCAGCGTATCCCCAGCCCTCGGGGAGGTCGAGCAGTACTTC. Translation: CASSVSPALGEVEQYF. Supplemented by reference TRBV9 and TRBJ2-7, the full variable domain reads DSGVTQTPKHLITATGQRVTLRCSPRSGDLSVYWYQQSLDQGLQFLIQYYNGEERAKGNILERFSAQQFPDLHSELNLSSLELGDSALYFCASSVSPALGEVEQYFGPGTRLTVT.

With regard to this clone: The CDR3 end shows no conserved phenylalanine or tryptophan, and so a read error is likely. The chain joins TRBV7-2 to TRBJ2-3, with TRBD2 matching 11 bases. The junction had 14 bases not matched to a gene; V was cut back by 1 base and J by 5 bases. This CDR3 is built from 19 residues. Germline V lookup: CDR1 SGHTA, CDR2 FQGNSA. CDR3 amino acids: CASSLEAVYSGRAKDTQYS. For the CDR3, the DNA is TGTGCCAGCAGCTTAGAGGCGGTCTATAGCGGGAGGGCCAAAGATACGCAGTATTCT.

This chain joins TRBV5-6 and TRBJ2-3; D is unresolved. Looked up from germline, CDR1 is SGHDT and CDR2 is YYEEEE. CDR3 length equals 11 residues. V was trimmed by 7 bases and J by 0 bases, leaving 3 bases between them. CDR3 coding DNA: TGTGCCAGCGGGAGCACAGATACGCAGTATTTT. Its protein product is CASGSTDTQYF.

The chain joins TRBV4-2 to TRBJ2-1; 14 positions match TRBD2. The CDR3 contains 17 residues. The germline gives CDR1 LGHNA, CDR2 YNFKEQ. Unmatched junction bases numbered 5, after V lost 1 base and J lost 6 bases. The DNA of the CDR3 is TGTGCCAGCAGCCAAGGGGTCGGGACTAGCGGGAGCAATGAGCAGTTCTTC. It is translated as CASSQGVGTSGSNEQFF.

This sequence joins TRBV5-1 and TRBJ2-7, with a weak D call TRBD1 (5 bases). The CDR3 length is 12 residues. V was trimmed by 0 bases and J by 6 bases, leaving 7 bases between them. Looked up from germline, CDR1 is SGHRS and CDR2 is YFSETQ. The DNA for the CDR3 is TGCGCCAGCAGCTTGGGGGGCCCCGAGCAGTACTTC. It is translated as CASSLGGPEQYF.

This chain links TRBV11-2 with TRBJ2-5; 7 bases agree with TRBD1. The V segment lost 2 bases and the J segment 1 base; nucleotides outside the gene matches: 4. Germline V gene sequence: CDR1 SGHAT, CDR2 FQNNGV. CDR3 length: 15 amino acids. In DNA form, the CDR3 reads TGTGCCAGCAGCTTAACCGGGACAGCCCAAGAGACCCAGTACTTC. Its protein product is CASSLTGTAQETQYF.

This chain connects TRBV10-3 to TRBJ2-2, with D hard to call. Germline V gene sequence: CDR1 ENHRY, CDR2 SYGVKD. V was clipped by 0 bases and J by 7 bases, with 9 bases between them. CDR3 size: 14 residues. CDR3 region: CAISESLGFGELFF. DNA of the CDR3: TGTGCCATCAGTGAGTCCTTGGGGTTCGGGGAGCTGTTTTTT.

The chain carries TRBV29-1 and TRBJ1-2; no clear D gene. CDR3 length equals 13 residues. Trimming stripped 4 bases from V and 4 bases from J, with 13 bases between. Germline-derived CDR1 and CDR2 are SQVTM and ANQGSEA. CDR3 nucleotide sequence: TGCAGCGTTGGTCCAGGCACAAGCTATGGCTACACCTTC. Translating gives CSVGPGTSYGYTF.

The gene calls are TRBV15 and TRBJ2-1, with 10 bases identical to TRBD2. CDR3 length: 14 residues. The germline gives CDR1 LNHNV, CDR2 YYDKDF (reference sequence). The V and J ends lost 4 bases and 7 bases, in that order; junction bases with no gene match: 4. CDR3 sequence reads: CATSTKRGGNEQFF. CDR3 nucleotides: TGTGCCACCAGCACTAAGCGGGGGGGAAATGAGCAGTTCTTC.

There are a few counts of this clone. The CDR3 nucleotides read TGCGCCAGCGGTTTTGGCAGGGATCCTTACGAGCAGTACTTC. Translated, it gives CASGFGRDPYEQYF. The chain combines TRBV5-1 with TRBJ2-7; D may be TRBD1 (5 bases). Per germline, CDR1 SGHRS and CDR2 YFSETQ. The CDR3 sequence is 14 residues long. V gave up 7 bases and J gave up 4 bases, with 18 bases separating them.

The table lists this clone with a count of one. The V call is TRBV6-1, the J call TRBJ2-7, with TRBD1 matching 9 bases. The germline V gene has CDR1 MNHNS and CDR2 SASEGT. V lost 8 bases to trimming and J lost 2 bases; unmatched junction nucleotides: 7. CDR3 length: 14 amino acids. In nucleotides, the CDR3 is TGTGCCAGCGGCTCACAGGGGGCAACCTACGAGCAGTACTTC. It translates to CASGSQGATYEQYF.

Many counts were recorded for this clone. CDR3 DNA sequence: TGTGCCAGCAGCACAGGACTGAACACTGAAGCTTTCTTT. It yields the protein CASSTGLNTEAFF. This chain connects TRBV7-7 to TRBJ1-1; possibly TRBD1 for D (5 bases). Germline CDR1 and CDR2: SSHAT and FNYEAQ (reference sequence). Trimming stripped 5 bases from V and 0 bases from J, with 7 bases between. The CDR3 runs 13 residues.

About this clone: This may be a read error, as it is one base from a much larger clone. Other nucleotide sequences in the sample specify the same CDR3. V and J are TRBV2 and TRBJ1-2; D unresolved. The CDR3 totals 12 residues. Between the trimmed V and J ends, which lost 2 bases and 2 bases, there was a span of 3 bases. The germline gives CDR1 SNHLY, CDR2 FYNNEI. The CDR3 coding sequence is TGTGCCAGCAGTGAACAGAACTATGGCTACACCTTC. Its protein is CASSEQNYGYTF.

The chain recombines TRBV7-9 with TRBJ1-1; the D gene is possibly TRBD1 (5 bases). Germline V lookup: CDR1 SEHNR, CDR2 FQNEAQ (reference sequence). There are 13 residues in the CDR3. Trimming pared 7 bases from V and 5 bases from J, leaving 14 bases between. CDR3 region: CASKGTVGTEAFF. The CDR3 DNA reads as TGTGCCAGCAAGGGGACGGTGGGTACTGAAGCTTTCTTT.

The chain carries TRBV28 and TRBJ2-3; a weak D match, TRBD1 (5 bases). Germline CDR1 reads MDHEN; CDR2 reads SYDVKM. Trimming cost V 5 bases and J 4 bases, with 13 bases left between them. The length of the CDR3 is 14 residues. CDR3 region: CASSTTRVPDTQYF. CDR3 in DNA: TGTGCCAGCAGTACCACCAGGGTGCCAGATACGCAGTATTTT.

This chain links TRBV5-1 with TRBJ2-7; D may be TRBD2 (6 bases). Germline V gene data show CDR1 as SGHRS and CDR2 as YFSETQ. The CDR3 covers 15 residues. V was clipped by 3 bases and J by 0 bases, with 13 bases between them. Written as DNA, the CDR3 is TGCGCCAGCAGCTCATCCGGGACTGGCTCCTACGAGCAGTACTTC. Translating gives CASSSSGTGSYEQYF. Looking up the rest from reference TRBV5-1 and TRBJ2-7 gives the full variable domain: KAGVTQTPRYLIKTRGQQVTLSCSPISGHRSVSWYQQTPGQGLQFLFEYFSETQRNKGNFPGRFSGRQFSNSRSEMNVSTLELGDSALYLCASSSSGTGSYEQYFGPGTRLTVT.

The genes are TRBV4-2 and TRBJ2-7, with a tentative D call TRBD2 (6 bases). Trimming pared 1 base from V and 0 bases from J, leaving 13 bases between. Germline V gene data show CDR1 as LGHNA and CDR2 as YNFKEQ. This CDR3 is built from 16 residues. In DNA form, the CDR3 reads TGTGCCAGCAGCCAAGGGCGGGACTCAAGCTCCTACGAGCAGTACTTC. Residues: CASSQGRDSSSYEQYF.

This rearrangement joins TRBV28 to TRBJ1-5; D possibly corresponds to TRBD1 (6 bases). This CDR3 region has 14 residues. Germline V gives CDR1 MDHEN, CDR2 SYDVKM. V lost 4 bases and J 4 bases, leaving 11 bases between the germline ends. CDR3 sequence: CASSSGGVNQPQHF. For the CDR3, the DNA is TGTGCCAGCAGTTCCGGGGGCGTAAATCAGCCCCAGCATTTT. Drawing the rest from reference TRBV28 and TRBJ1-5, the complete variable domain is DVKVTQSSRYLVKRTGEKVFLECVQDMDHENMFWYRQDPGLGLRLIYFSYDVKMKEKGDIPEGYSVSREKKERFSLILESASTNQTSMYLCASSSGGVNQPQHFGDGTRLSIL.

V is TRBV19 and J is TRBJ2-7; 9 bases are shared with TRBD2. The CDR3 totals 17 residues. Germline V gives CDR1 LNHDA, CDR2 SQIVND (reference sequence). V shed 4 bases and J 1 base; nucleotides not matched to a gene: 11. The CDR3 DNA reads TGTGCCAGTAGTAGAGGGACTAGCCGTCTCATATCCTACGAGCAGTACTTC. Encoded protein: CASSRGTSRLISYEQYF.

Points on this clone: Distinct nucleotide sequences in the sample also encode this CDR3. The rearrangement uses TRBV5-1 and TRBJ1-1; TRBD1 matches at 7 bases. From germline, CDR1 is SGHRS and CDR2 YFSETQ. The CDR3 spans 15 residues. J was trimmed by 2 bases and V by 2 bases; bases with no gene match: 6. CDR3 DNA: TGCGCCAGCAGCTTAACCGGGACAGTCAACACTGAAGCTTTCTTT. It translates to CASSLTGTVNTEAFF.

This clone was recorded only once. This chain uses TRBV7-2 with TRBJ2-7, with 7 bases fitting TRBD2. CDR3 length: 16 amino acids. Germline assignment: CDR1 SGHTA and CDR2 FQGNSA. Trimming cost V 4 bases and J 2 bases; bases outside gene matches: 11. This CDR3 reads CASSSGGTSAPYEQYF. DNA for the CDR3: TGTGCCAGCAGCTCGGGGGGTACTAGCGCACCCTACGAGCAGTACTTC.